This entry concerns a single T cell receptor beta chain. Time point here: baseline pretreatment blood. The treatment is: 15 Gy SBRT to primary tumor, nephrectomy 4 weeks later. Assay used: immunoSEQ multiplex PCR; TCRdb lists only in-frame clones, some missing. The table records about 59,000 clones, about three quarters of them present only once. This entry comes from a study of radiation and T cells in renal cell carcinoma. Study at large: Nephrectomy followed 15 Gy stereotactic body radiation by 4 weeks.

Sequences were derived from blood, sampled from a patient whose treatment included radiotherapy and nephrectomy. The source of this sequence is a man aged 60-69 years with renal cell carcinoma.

This CDR3 reads CASSQETAAGYTF. CDR3 in DNA: TGCGCCAGCAGCCAAGAAACAGCGGCTGGCTACACCTTC. The chain combines TRBV4-3 with TRBJ1-2; D gene uncertain. The germline CDR1 and CDR2 sequences are LGHNA and YSLEER. This CDR3 comprises 13 residues. Trimming cost V 0 bases and J 7 bases, with 9 bases left between them.